The 9 T cell receptor beta chains listed next were all sequenced from one sample in a study of blood T cell repertoires in COVID-19. Generated by immunoSEQ multiplex PCR, the TCRdb table keeps only in-frame clones and is missing some. The sample holds approximately 210,000 clones, around 95% seen once. Material: peripheral blood. The receptors here all came from a man younger than 40 with COVID-19, enrolled during active disease.

V usage is TRBV10-3 and J usage is TRBJ1-3; D call uncertain. This CDR3 has 13 residues. Trimming removed 4 bases at V and 4 bases at J, with 8 bases between. Germline V gives CDR1 ENHRY, CDR2 SYGVKD. Here the CDR3 DNA reads TGTGCCATCAGTGGAGCCCCCGGAAACACCATATATTTT. It translates to CAISGAPGNTIYF.

The chain has TRBV29-1 and TRBJ1-1; D is undetermined. Germline V gives CDR1 SQVTM, CDR2 ANQGSEA. The CDR3 is made up of 12 amino acids. Trimming pared 6 bases from V and 3 bases from J, leaving 11 bases between. CDR3 nucleotide sequence: TGCAGCGTAGCATACGGGGACACTGAAGCTTTCTTT. This translates into CSVAYGDTEAFF.

This sequence joins TRBV9 and TRBJ2-5; possible D gene TRBD2, 6 bases. CDR3 size: 15 residues. Germline V gives CDR1 SGDLS, CDR2 YYNGEE. Trimming pared 1 base from V and 4 bases from J, leaving 14 bases between. CDR3 nucleotide sequence: TGTGCCAGCAGCGTAAGTGGACTGGGGGGAGAGACCCAGTACTTC. Translating gives CASSVSGLGGETQYF.

The chain uses TRBV20-1 and TRBJ1-1, with D unclear. Per germline, CDR1 DFQATT and CDR2 SNEGSKA (reference sequence). Trimming shortened V by 6 bases and J by 6 bases, and 11 bases separated the two germline ends. This CDR3 comprises 11 residues. The DNA for the CDR3 is TGCAGTGCCCTTGTCAGCGCTGAAGCTTTCTTT. This gives the protein CSALVSAEAFF.

The rearrangement joins TRBV4-2 to TRBJ1-2, with D perhaps matching TRBD1 (5 bases). Germline V gives CDR1 LGHNA, CDR2 YNFKEQ. The CDR3 spans 16 residues. The V end was cut by 0 bases, the J end by 0 bases, with 11 bases between. The CDR3 protein is CASSQEDRTPNYGYTF. CDR3 DNA: TGTGCCAGCAGCCAAGAAGACCGGACACCTAACTATGGCTACACCTTC.

This clone was recorded once. The V and J genes are TRBV7-3 and TRBJ2-7; 8 nucleotides agree with TRBD2. From germline, CDR1 is SGHTA and CDR2 FQGTGA. The length of the CDR3 is 15 residues. V shed 5 bases, J shed 3 bases, and the junction held 9 bases outside the gene matches. CDR3 DNA sequence: TGTGCCAGCAGCCCCAATCCGGGACTAGGCTACGAGCAGTACTTC. Translating gives CASSPNPGLGYEQYF.

The chain recombines TRBV6-5 with TRBJ1-2; a weak D match, TRBD1 (5 bases). Germline lookup yields CDR1 MNHEY and CDR2 SVGAGI. Trimming pared 0 bases from V and 6 bases from J, leaving 11 bases between. The CDR3 totals 14 residues. The CDR3 nucleotides are TGTGCCAGCAGTTACTCGCCAGGGAAGGATGGCTACACCTTC. Its translation is CASSYSPGKDGYTF.

The V and J genes are TRBV18 and TRBJ2-1; 9 nucleotides agree with TRBD1. J lost 10 bases, V lost 2 bases, and 9 bases had no gene match. CDR1 and CDR2 (germline): KGHSH, LQKENI. The CDR3 spans 15 residues. CDR3 residues: CASSPYRGQANEQFF. The CDR3 DNA reads as TGTGCCAGCTCACCATACAGGGGGCAGGCCAACGAGCAGTTCTTC.

The CDR3 spells CASREGRNTEAFF. The CDR3 DNA reads TGCGCCAGCAGGGAGGGCAGGAACACTGAAGCTTTCTTT. The chain has TRBV5-1 and TRBJ1-1; D remains unclear. The germline V gene encodes CDR1 SGHRS and CDR2 YFSETQ. There are 13 residues in the CDR3. Trimming cost V 5 bases and J 1 base, with 9 bases left between them.